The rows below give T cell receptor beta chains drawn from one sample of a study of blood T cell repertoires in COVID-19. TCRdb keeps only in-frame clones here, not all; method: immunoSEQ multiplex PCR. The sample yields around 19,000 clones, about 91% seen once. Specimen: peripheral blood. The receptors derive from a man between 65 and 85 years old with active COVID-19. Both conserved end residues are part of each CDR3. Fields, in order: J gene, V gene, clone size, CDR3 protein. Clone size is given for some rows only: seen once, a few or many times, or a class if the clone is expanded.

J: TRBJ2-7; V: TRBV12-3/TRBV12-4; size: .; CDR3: CASSRFPHEQYF
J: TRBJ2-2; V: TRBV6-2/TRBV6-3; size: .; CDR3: CASSYPPGSTTGELFF
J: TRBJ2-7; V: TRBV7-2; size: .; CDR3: CASSFTGPDGEQYF
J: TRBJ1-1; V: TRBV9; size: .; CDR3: CASSVFWGDEAFF
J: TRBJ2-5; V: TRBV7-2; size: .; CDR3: CASSLVGGTSGGKTQYF
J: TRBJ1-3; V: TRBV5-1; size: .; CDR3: CASSLQGNPSGNTIYF
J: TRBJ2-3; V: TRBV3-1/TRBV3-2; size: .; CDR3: CASSPLKTSGTDTQYF
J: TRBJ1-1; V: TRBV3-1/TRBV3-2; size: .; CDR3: CASSQQTGFTFF
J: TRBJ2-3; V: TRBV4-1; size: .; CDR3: CASSQVRLAGDTDTQYF
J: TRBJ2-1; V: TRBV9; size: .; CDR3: CASSGRGGSGNEQFF
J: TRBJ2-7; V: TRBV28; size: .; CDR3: CASSWDSGTYEQYF
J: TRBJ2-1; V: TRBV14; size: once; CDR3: CASSQEAVGEQFF
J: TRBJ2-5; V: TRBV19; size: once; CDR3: CASKLAGDQETQYF
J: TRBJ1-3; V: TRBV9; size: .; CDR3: CASSTGRTSGNTIYF
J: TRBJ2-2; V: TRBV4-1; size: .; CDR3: CASSSRGSGSPGELFF
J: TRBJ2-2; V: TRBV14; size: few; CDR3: CASSPRVTGELFF
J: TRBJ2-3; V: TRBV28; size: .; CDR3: CASSLTFGTSGTDTQYF
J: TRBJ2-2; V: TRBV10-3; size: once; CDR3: CAISAEEFTGELFF
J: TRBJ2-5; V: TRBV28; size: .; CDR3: CASSWVGGQVGTQYF
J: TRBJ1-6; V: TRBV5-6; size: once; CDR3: CASSQLNRGRNSPLHF
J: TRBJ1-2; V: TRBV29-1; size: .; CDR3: CSVGISTGGIGGYTF
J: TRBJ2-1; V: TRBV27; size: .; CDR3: CASSRTSGRVNEQFF
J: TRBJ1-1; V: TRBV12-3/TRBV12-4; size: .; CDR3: CASSLILDTEAFF
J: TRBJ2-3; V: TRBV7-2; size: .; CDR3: CASADGTSDTQYF
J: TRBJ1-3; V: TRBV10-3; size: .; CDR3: CAISEQLSSGNTIYF
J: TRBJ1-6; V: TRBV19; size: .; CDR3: CASSVFMRGRGSPLHF
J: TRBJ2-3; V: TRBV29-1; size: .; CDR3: CSGKTGSTDTQYF
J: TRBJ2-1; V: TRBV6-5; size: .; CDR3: CASSLHPSSYNEQFF
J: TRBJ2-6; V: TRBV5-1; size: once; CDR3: CASSLLGTGYNQAGANVLTF
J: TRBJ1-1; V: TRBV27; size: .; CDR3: CASSFAAGGNTEAFF
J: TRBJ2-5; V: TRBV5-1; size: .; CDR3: CASSLDSTQETQYF
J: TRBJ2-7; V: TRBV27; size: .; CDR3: CASSSHLRDEQYF
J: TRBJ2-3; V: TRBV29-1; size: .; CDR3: CSVPWRWDTQYF
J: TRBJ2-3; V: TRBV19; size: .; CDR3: CASSRGLAGVGDTQYF
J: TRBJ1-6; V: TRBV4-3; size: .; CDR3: CASSQAGSSYNSPLHF
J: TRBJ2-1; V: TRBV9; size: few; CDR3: CASSPMVRDEQFF
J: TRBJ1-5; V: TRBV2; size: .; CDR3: CASRGGGAYGNQPQHF
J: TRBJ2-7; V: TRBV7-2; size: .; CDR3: CASSQGLGSNYEQYF
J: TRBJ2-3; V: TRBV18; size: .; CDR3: CASSPFTSRTSTDTQYF
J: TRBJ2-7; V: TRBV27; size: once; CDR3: CASSSLASSGSGEQYF
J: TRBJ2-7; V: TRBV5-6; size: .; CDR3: CASSSLAGTSYEQYF